One sample yielded the 19 T cell receptor beta chains listed below, sequenced in a study of cytomegalovirus exposure and HLA in healthy donors. Primers: 60 Vbeta forward and 13 Jbeta reverse. The table came from immunoSEQ multiplex PCR; TCRdb's copy has only in-frame clones and leaves some out. The sample lists 75,000 to 100,000 clones; around 74% were seen once. Sequenced input: PBMCs. The receptors were gathered from a male donor in good health and CMV-seronegative.

V usage is TRBV7-2 and J usage is TRBJ1-2; 9 bases align to TRBD1. The germline gives CDR1 SGHTA, CDR2 FQGNSA. The CDR3 covers 14 residues. Trimming removed 5 bases from V and 5 bases from J; junction bases left unmatched: 6. The CDR3 DNA reads as TGTGCCAGCAGCCTGTCGACAGGGGGATATGGCTACACCTTC. It codes for CASSLSTGGYGYTF.

This chain joins TRBV6-1 and TRBJ2-7; D remains ambiguous. Trimming removed 4 bases from V and 3 bases from J, with 7 bases in between. Germline values: CDR1 MNHNS, CDR2 SASEGT. This CDR3 contains 12 residues. The CDR3, as DNA: TGTGCCAGCAGTGCCAGTAACTACGAGCAGTACTTC. Translation gives CASSASNYEQYF.

The gene calls are TRBV29-1 and TRBJ2-5; 11 nucleotides line up with TRBD2. J was trimmed by 5 bases and V by 6 bases; bases with no gene match: 14. The CDR3 covers 16 residues. Germline CDR1 is SQVTM and CDR2 is ANQGSEA. The CDR3 DNA reads as TGCAGCGTGGAACTAGCGGGAGACGGGGCTGGTGAGACCCAGTACTTC. Translating it yields CSVELAGDGAGETQYF.

V usage is TRBV19 and J usage is TRBJ2-6; tentatively, D is TRBD2 (5 bases). The CDR3 is 15 amino acids. The V gene's germline CDR1 is LNHDA and CDR2 SQIVND (reference sequence). Trimming shortened V by 3 bases and J by 4 bases, and 10 bases separated the two germline ends. The CDR3 is CASSIQRSGANVLTF. The DNA of the CDR3 is TGTGCCAGTAGTATCCAGCGGTCGGGGGCCAACGTCCTGACTTTC.

The gene calls are TRBV5-1 and TRBJ2-3, with TRBD2 as a possible D gene (6 bases). The V and J ends lost 0 bases and 0 bases respectively, with 11 bases between them. This CDR3 is 16 amino acids long. Per the germline V gene, CDR1 is SGHRS and CDR2 is YFSETQ. Here the CDR3 reads CASSLAVAASTDTQYF. CDR3 sequence (DNA): TGCGCCAGCAGCTTGGCGGTAGCGGCCAGCACAGATACGCAGTATTTT.

The rearrangement links TRBV12-5 to TRBJ2-4; D is ambiguous. This CDR3 comprises 15 residues. In germline, CDR1 is LGHNT, CDR2 FRNRAP. With 2 bases removed from V and 0 bases from J, the gap between germline ends came to 8 bases. The CDR3 region is CASGLLGLAKNIQYF. The CDR3 nucleotides read TGTGCTAGTGGTTTGCTTGGGCTAGCCAAAAACATTCAGTACTTC.

The chain combines TRBV30 with TRBJ2-5; D may be TRBD2 (6 bases). This CDR3 spans 13 amino acids. CDR1 and CDR2 from the germline V gene are GTSNPN and SVGIG (reference sequence). Trimming took off 0 bases at V and 7 bases at J, with 12 bases between the two ends. In DNA form, the CDR3 reads TGTGCCTGGAGTGTGGGGACCGGGAGGACCCAGTACTTC. As protein: CAWSVGTGRTQYF. Using reference TRBV30 and TRBJ2-5 for the parts outside the CDR3, the full variable domain is SQTIHQWPATLVQPVGSPLSLECTVEGTSNPNLYWYRQAAGRGLQLLFYSVGIGQISSEVPQNLSASRPQDRQFILSSKKLLLSDSGFYLCAWSVGTGRTQYFGPGTRLLVL.

This chain connects TRBV9 to TRBJ1-2, with 7 bases matching TRBD1. The ends lost 3 bases at V and 6 bases at J; junction bases unmatched: 23. Germline V gene sequence: CDR1 SGDLS, CDR2 YYNGEE. There are 19 residues in the CDR3. For the CDR3, the DNA is TGTGCCAGCAGCGCAAGCCTCGATCTAAACAGGGGTAGGTTGGATGGCTACACCTTC. Translating it yields CASSASLDLNRGRLDGYTF. Together with reference TRBV9 and TRBJ1-2, the CDR3 gives the full variable domain: DSGVTQTPKHLITATGQRVTLRCSPRSGDLSVYWYQQSLDQGLQFLIQYYNGEERAKGNILERFSAQQFPDLHSELNLSSLELGDSALYFCASSASLDLNRGRLDGYTFGSGTRLTVV.

The rearrangement joins TRBV5-4 to TRBJ2-3, with 8 bases lining up with TRBD2. Germline CDR1 and CDR2: SGHNT and YYREEE (reference sequence). V lost 0 bases, J lost 4 bases, and 13 bases stayed unmatched. This CDR3 is built from 18 residues. The DNA for the CDR3 is TGTGCCAGCAGCTTGGACCCCGTCGGTGCGGGAGGAGCAGATACGCAGTATTTT. Translated: CASSLDPVGAGGADTQYF.

This clone was seen a single time. This chain connects TRBV5-6 to TRBJ2-3; D is uncertain. Between the trimmed V and J ends, which lost 0 bases and 2 bases, there was a span of 19 bases. Germline values: CDR1 SGHDT, CDR2 YYEEEE. The CDR3 extends over 18 amino acids. This CDR3 reads CASSLAGWKLHNTDTQYF. The CDR3, as DNA: TGTGCCAGCAGCTTGGCCGGTTGGAAACTACATAACACAGATACGCAGTATTTT.

The J gene is TRBJ2-1, the V gene TRBV11-1, with 8 nucleotides matching TRBD1. This CDR3 has 15 residues. V lost 3 bases, J lost 4 bases, and 5 bases stayed unmatched. Germline values: CDR1 SGHAT, CDR2 FQDESV (reference sequence). The CDR3 is CASSFDRGPYNEQFF. The CDR3 DNA follows: TGTGCCAGCAGCTTTGACAGGGGCCCTTACAATGAGCAGTTCTTC.

V is TRBV7-8 and J is TRBJ1-2; D remains unclear. V was shortened by 5 bases and J by 3 bases, with 13 bases between the two germline ends. This CDR3 is 14 amino acids long. Germline V gives CDR1 SGHVS, CDR2 FQNEAQ. The CDR3 coding sequence is TGTGCCAGCAGCCCCGACCCCGAGGACTATGGCTACACCTTC. Translation: CASSPDPEDYGYTF.

The genes are TRBV27 and TRBJ2-4; tentatively, D is TRBD2 (6 bases). From germline, CDR1 is MNHEY and CDR2 SMNVEV (reference sequence). CDR3 length equals 13 residues. V was pared by 8 bases and J by 7 bases, with 15 bases between. CDR3 nucleotide sequence: TGTGCCAGCTTTGGGGTAGGGAGGAACATTCAGTACTTC. Amino acids: CASFGVGRNIQYF.

The chain uses TRBV28 and TRBJ1-5, with 7 bases identical to TRBD1. Germline CDR1 is MDHEN and CDR2 is SYDVKM. The CDR3 length is 16 residues. Trimming removed 5 bases from V and 0 bases from J; junction bases left unmatched: 7. The CDR3 coding sequence is TGTGCCAGCAGTCTTGGGACAGCGAATAGCAATCAGCCCCAGCATTTT. It is translated as CASSLGTANSNQPQHF.

V gene TRBV11-2 combines with J gene TRBJ1-1; 7 nucleotides align to TRBD1. CDR3 length: 15 amino acids. Germline V gene sequence: CDR1 SGHAT, CDR2 FQNNGV. Germline trimming cut 6 bases from V and 2 bases from J; bases unmatched to any gene: 9. CDR3 in DNA: TGTGCCAGCAGTTTGAAAGGACAGGTAAACACTGAAGCTTTCTTT. Translation gives CASSLKGQVNTEAFF.

The rearrangement joins TRBV4-3 to TRBJ1-2, with TRBD1 matching over 9 bases. Germline V gene sequence: CDR1 LGHNA, CDR2 YSLEER. V was clipped by 8 bases and J by 8 bases; unmatched bases: 12. This CDR3 has 14 amino acids. CDR3 loop: CASELLGTGNGYTF. The CDR3 DNA reads TGCGCCAGCGAGCTCCTAGGGACAGGGAACGGCTACACCTTC.

This clone was seen once. The chain has TRBV18 and TRBJ2-5; D is ambiguous. There are 12 residues in the CDR3. With 5 bases removed from V and 0 bases from J, the gap between germline ends came to 4 bases. CDR1 is KGHSH and CDR2 is LQKENI in the germline V gene. The CDR3 DNA follows: TGTGCCAGCTCAATCTACCAAGAGACCCAGTACTTC. It is translated as CASSIYQETQYF.

V and J are TRBV5-1 and TRBJ2-3; 15 bases fit TRBD2. Trimming removed 1 base from V and 0 bases from J; junction bases left unmatched: 9. CDR1 and CDR2 (germline): SGHRS, YFSETQ. The CDR3 sequence is 20 residues long. CDR3 in amino acids: CASSLTGLAGGLQSTDTQYF. For the CDR3, the DNA is TGCGCCAGCAGCTTGACCGGACTAGCGGGAGGGCTCCAAAGCACAGATACGCAGTATTTT.

The chain joins TRBV5-1 to TRBJ2-7; 12 bases fit TRBD1. V lost 2 bases to trimming and J lost 2 bases; unmatched junction nucleotides: 2. Germline V gene lookup returns CDR1 SGHRS and CDR2 YFSETQ. The length of the CDR3 is 15 residues. The CDR3 DNA follows: TGCGCCAGCAGCTTCCGGGACAGGGGGCCCTACGAGCAGTACTTC. As protein: CASSFRDRGPYEQYF.